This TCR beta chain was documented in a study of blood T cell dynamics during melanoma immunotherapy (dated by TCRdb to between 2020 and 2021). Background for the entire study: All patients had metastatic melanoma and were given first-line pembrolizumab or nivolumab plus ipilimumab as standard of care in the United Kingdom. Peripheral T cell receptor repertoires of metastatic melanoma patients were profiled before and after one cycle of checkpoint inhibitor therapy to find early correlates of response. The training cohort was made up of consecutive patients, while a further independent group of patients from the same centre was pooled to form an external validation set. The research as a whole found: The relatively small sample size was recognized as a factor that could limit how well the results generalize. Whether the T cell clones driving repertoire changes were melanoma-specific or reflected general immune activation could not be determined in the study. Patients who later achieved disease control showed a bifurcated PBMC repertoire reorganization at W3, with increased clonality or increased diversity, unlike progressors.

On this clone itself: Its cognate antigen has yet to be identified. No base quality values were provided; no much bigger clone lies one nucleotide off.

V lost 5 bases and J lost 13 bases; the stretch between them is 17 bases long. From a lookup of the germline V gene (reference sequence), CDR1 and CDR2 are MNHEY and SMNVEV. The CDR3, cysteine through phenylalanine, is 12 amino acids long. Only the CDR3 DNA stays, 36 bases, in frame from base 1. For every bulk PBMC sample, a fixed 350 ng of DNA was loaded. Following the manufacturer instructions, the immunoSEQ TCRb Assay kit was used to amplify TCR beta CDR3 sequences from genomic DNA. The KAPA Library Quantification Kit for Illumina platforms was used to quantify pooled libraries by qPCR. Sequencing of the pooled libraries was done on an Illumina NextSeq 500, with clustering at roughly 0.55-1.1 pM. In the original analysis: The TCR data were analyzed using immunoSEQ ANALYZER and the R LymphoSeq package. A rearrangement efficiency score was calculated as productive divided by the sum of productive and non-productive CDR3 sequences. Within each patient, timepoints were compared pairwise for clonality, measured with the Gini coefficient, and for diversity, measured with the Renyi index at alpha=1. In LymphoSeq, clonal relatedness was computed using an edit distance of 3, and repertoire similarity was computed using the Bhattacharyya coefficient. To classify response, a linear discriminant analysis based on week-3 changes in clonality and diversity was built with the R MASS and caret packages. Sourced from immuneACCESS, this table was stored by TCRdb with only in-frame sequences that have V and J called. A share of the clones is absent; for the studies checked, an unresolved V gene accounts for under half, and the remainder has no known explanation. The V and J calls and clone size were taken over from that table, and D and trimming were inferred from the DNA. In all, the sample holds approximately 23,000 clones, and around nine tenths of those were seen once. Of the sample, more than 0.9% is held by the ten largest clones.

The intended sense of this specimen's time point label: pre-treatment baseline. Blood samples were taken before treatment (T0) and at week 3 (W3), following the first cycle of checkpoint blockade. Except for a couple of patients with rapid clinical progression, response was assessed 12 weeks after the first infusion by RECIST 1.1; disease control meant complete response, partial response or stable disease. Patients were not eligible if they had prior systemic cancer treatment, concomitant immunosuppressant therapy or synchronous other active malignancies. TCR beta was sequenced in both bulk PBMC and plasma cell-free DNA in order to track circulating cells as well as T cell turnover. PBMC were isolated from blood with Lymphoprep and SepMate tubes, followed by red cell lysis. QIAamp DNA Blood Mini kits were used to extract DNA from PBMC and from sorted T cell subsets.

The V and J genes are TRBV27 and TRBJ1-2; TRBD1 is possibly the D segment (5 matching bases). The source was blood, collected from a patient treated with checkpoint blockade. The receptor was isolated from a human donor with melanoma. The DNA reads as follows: TGTGCCAGCAGTCCGCAGGGCAGTTCCCTCACCTTC. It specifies CASSPQGSSLTF.